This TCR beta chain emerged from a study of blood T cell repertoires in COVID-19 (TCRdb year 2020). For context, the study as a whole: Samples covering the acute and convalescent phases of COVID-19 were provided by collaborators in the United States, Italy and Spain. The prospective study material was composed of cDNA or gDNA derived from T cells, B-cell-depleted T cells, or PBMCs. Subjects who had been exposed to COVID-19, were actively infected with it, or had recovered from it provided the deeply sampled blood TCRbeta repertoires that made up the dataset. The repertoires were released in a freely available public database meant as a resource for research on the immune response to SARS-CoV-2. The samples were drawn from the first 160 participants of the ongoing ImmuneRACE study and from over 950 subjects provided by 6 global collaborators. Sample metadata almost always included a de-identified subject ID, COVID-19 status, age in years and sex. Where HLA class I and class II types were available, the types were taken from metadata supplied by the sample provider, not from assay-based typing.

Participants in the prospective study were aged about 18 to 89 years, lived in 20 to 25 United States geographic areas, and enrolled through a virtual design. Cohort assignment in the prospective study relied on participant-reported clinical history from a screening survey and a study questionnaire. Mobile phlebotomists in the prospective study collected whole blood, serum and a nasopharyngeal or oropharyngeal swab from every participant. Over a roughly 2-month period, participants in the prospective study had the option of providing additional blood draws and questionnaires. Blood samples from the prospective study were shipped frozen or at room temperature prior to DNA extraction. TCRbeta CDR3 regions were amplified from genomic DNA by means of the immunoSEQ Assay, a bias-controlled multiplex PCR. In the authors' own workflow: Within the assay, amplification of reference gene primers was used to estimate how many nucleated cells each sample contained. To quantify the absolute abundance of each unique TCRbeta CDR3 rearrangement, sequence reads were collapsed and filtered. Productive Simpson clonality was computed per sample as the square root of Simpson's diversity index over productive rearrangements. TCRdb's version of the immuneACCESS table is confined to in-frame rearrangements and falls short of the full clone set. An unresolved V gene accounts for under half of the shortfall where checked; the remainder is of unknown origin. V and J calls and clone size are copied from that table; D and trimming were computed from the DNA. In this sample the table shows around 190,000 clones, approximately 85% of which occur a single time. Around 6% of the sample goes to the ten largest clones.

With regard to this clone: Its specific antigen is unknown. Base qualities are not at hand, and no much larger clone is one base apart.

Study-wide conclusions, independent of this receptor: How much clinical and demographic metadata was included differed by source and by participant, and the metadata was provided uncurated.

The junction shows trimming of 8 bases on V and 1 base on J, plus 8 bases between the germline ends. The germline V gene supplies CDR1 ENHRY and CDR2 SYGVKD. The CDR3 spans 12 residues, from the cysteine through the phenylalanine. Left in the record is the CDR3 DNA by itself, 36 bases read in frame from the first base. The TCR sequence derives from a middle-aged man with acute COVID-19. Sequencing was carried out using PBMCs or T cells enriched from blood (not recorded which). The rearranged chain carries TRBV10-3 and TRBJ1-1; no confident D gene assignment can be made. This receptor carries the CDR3 CAIEASNTEAFF. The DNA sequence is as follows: TGTGCCATCGAGGCATCGAACACTGAAGCTTTCTTT.